This TCR beta chain appears in the sequencing data of a study of T cells expressing NK-cell markers. Study overall: Cells sorted as CD3+CD56+NKG2C+, CD3+CD56+NKG2C- and CD3+CD56-NKG2C+ T cells supplied the TCR beta repertoires. Eight donors were sequenced, seven testing HCMV-seropositive and one testing seronegative.

Using the 5' RACE reads, TCRdb records one entry per CDR3 protein without DNA. The sample includes under 500,000 distinct CDR3 sequences. Details on this clonotype: The antigen is not known.

This CDR3 is 14 amino acids long. Germline V gene sequence: CDR1 SGHRS, CDR2 YFSETQ. Study observations and caveats: Researchers report these clonotypes also headed the CD3+CD56-NKG2C+ fraction in a handful of donors.

The genes are TRBV5-1 and TRBJ2-7; the TCRdb D gene call, TRBD2, has no DNA to confirm it. The sequencing input was blood T cells: a sorted CD56 or NKG2C T cell subset, CD4+ or CD8+ T cells, or bulk PBMC T cells (not recorded which). The TCR comes from a woman aged 18 to 75 in good health. The chain's CDR3 is CASSLGGLPYKQYF.